The sequence of this TCR beta chain was determined in a study of blood T cell repertoires in COVID-19. The ends lost 1 base at V and 3 bases at J; junction bases unmatched: 9. The CDR3 runs 16 residues. Germline loops: CDR1 MGHRA, CDR2 YSYEKL. Libraries were prepared by immunoSEQ multiplex PCR; TCRdb keeps only in-frame clonotypes and omits some of them. The sample lists 80,000 to 95,000 clones, roughly 90% occurring once. The sequenced sample consisted of peripheral blood. The V call is TRBV4-1, the J call TRBJ2-7; 7 bases match TRBD2. The source is a man aged 45-65 years with active or convalescent COVID-19. CDR3 residues: CASSQVRASGIYEQYF. CDR3 coding DNA: TGCGCCAGCAGCCAAGTTCGGGCTAGCGGAATCTACGAGCAGTACTTC.